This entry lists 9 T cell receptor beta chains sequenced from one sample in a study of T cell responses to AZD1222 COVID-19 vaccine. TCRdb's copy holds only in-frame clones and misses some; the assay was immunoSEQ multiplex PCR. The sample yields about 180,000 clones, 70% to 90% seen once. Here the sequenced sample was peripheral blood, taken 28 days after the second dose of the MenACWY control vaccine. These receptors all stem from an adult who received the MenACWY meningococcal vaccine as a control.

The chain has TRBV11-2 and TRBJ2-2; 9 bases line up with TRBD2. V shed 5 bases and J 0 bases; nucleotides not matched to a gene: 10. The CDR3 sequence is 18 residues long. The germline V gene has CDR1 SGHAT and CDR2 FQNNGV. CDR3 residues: CASSPKPGLAPNTGELFF. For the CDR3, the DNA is TGTGCCAGCAGCCCAAAACCGGGACTAGCACCGAACACCGGGGAGCTGTTTTTT. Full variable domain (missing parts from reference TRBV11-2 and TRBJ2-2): EAGVAQSPRYKIIEKRQSVAFWCNPISGHATLYWYQQILGQGPKLLIQFQNNGVVDDSQLPKDRFSAERLKGVDSTLKIQPAKLEDSAVYLCASSPKPGLAPNTGELFFGEGSRLTVL.

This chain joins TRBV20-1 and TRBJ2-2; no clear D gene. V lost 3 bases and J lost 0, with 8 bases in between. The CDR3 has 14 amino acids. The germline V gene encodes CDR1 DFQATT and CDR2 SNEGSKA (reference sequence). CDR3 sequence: CSASRQPNTGELFF. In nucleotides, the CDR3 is TGCAGTGCTAGTAGACAACCGAACACCGGGGAGCTGTTTTTT.

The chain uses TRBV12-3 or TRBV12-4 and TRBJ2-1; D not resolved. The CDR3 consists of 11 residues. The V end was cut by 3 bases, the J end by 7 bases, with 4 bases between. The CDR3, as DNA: TGTGCCAGCAGTTTGATGAATGAGCAGTTCTTC. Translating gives CASSLMNEQFF.

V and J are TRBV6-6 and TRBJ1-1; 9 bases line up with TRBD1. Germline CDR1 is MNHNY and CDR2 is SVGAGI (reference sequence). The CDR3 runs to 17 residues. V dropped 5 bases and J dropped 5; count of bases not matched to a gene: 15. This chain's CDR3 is CASSPRLGTGKWTEAFF. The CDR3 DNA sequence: TGTGCCAGCAGTCCAAGACTGGGGACAGGGAAGTGGACTGAAGCTTTCTTT.

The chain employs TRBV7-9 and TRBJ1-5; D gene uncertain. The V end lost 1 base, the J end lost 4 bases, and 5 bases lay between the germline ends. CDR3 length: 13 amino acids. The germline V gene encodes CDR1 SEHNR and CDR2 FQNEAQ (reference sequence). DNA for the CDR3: TGTGCCAGCAGCTTAGGGTGGAATCAGCCCCAGCATTTT. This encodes CASSLGWNQPQHF.

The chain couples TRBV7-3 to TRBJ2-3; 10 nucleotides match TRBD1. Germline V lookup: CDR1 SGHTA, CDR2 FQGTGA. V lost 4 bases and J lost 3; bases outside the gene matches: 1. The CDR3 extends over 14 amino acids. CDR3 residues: CASSSGQGTDTQYF. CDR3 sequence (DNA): TGTGCCAGCAGCTCGGGACAGGGGACAGATACGCAGTATTTT. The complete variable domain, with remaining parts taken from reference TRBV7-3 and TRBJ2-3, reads GAGVSQTPSNKVTEKGKYVELRCDPISGHTALYWYRQSLGQGPEFLIYFQGTGAADDSGLPNDRFFAVRPEGSVSTLKIQRTERGDSAVYLCASSSGQGTDTQYFGPGTRLTVL.

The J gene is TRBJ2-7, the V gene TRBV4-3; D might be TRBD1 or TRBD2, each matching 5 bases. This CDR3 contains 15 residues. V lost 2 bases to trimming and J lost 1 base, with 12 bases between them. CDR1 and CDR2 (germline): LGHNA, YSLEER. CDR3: CASSQFRDGSYEQYF. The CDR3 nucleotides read TGCGCCAGCAGCCAATTCCGGGACGGTTCCTACGAGCAGTACTTC.

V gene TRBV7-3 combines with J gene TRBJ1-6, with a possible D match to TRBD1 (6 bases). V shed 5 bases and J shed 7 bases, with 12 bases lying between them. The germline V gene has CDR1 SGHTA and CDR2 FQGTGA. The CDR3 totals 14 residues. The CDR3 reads CASSPGTFNSPLHF. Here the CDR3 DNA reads TGTGCCAGCAGCCCTGGGACATTCAATTCACCCCTCCACTTT.

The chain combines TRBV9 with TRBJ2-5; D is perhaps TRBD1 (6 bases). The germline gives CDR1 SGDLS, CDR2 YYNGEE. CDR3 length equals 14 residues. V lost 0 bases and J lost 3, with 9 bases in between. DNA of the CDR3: TGTGCCAGCAGCGTAGGGGCAGGGGAAGAGACCCAGTACTTC. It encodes CASSVGAGEETQYF.